The rows below give T cell receptor beta chains drawn from one sample of a study of T cells in Graves' hyperthyroidism and ophthalmopathy. TCRdb reprocessed the multiplex PCR reads via MiXCR and lists one record per CDR3 protein. The sample carries 300,000 to 450,000 distinct CDR3 sequences, roughly 13% recorded once. Input material: blood. The origin of the receptors is a man under 40 with Graves' hyperthyroidism that later progressed to Graves' ophthalmopathy. CDR3s include the opening cysteine and the closing phenylalanine or tryptophan. A D gene is named only where the DNA matches it firmly. Not every row has a clone size; where given, it reads once, few, many or a size class.

size | J | V | D | DNA | CDR3
few | TRBJ2-1 | TRBV7-2 | TRBD2 | TGTGCCAGCAGCTCCACCGGCGGGGGTTCCCCTGTGGCCAATGAGCAGTTCTTC | CASSSTGGGSPVANEQFF
. | TRBJ1-2 | TRBV28 | . | TGTGCCAGCAGACTCACGGGACAAAACTGGGACTATGGCTACACCTTC | CASRLTGQNWDYGYTF
. | TRBJ2-5 | TRBV18 | TRBD2 | TGTGCCAGCTCACCACGGAGCGGGGCGTTGGGAGAGACCCAGTACTTC | CASSPRSGALGETQYF
few | TRBJ1-1 | TRBV7-9 | . | TGTGCCAGCAGCTTAGAAGCCAGCTTACCGAACACTGAAGCTTTCTTT | CASSLEASLPNTEAFF
many | TRBJ1-1 | TRBV28 | . | TGTGCCAGCAGGGAGGCACGGTTCATGAACACTGAAGCTTTCTTT | CASREARFMNTEAFF
few | TRBJ1-6 | TRBV5-4 | TRBD1 | TGTGCCAGCAGCTTGATCCCGGGACAGGGGGGTTCACCCCTCCACTTT | CASSLIPGQGGSPLHF
. | TRBJ1-2 | TRBV7-9 | . | TGTGCCAGCAGCTTCGAGGCAAAGGCGTTGGGCTACACCTTC | CASSFEAKALGYTF
many | TRBJ2-2 | TRBV9 | TRBD2 | TGTGCCAGCAGCATTAGCCGAGCGGGGGCCGGAACCGGGGAGCTGTTTTTT | CASSISRAGAGTGELFF
few | TRBJ2-7 | TRBV28 | . | TGTGCCAGCAGTCCACCAGGGACAAGGAGATACTACGAGCAGTACTTC | CASSPPGTRRYYEQYF
many | TRBJ2-7 | TRBV12-3/TRBV12-4 | . | TGTGCCAGCAGTTTAATATCACGGGAGCAGTACTTC | CASSLISREQYF
. | TRBJ2-7 | TRBV9 | . | TGTGCCAGCAGCGTAGGAGGTTCGCCCTACGAGCAGTACTTC | CASSVGGSPYEQYF
few | TRBJ2-7 | TRBV11-2 | . | TGTGCCAGCAGCTTAGCTAGGATCTCCTACGAGCAGTACTTC | CASSLARISYEQYF
many | TRBJ1-1 | TRBV2 | . | TGTGCCAGAGATCGCCAGGGTTTCGGCACTGAAGCTTTCTTT | CARDRQGFGTEAFF
. | TRBJ1-5 | TRBV7-6 | . | TGTGCCAGCAGCTTAGGGCAGGGCCCTTATCAGCCCCAGCGTTTT | CASSLGQGPYQPQRF
few | TRBJ1-2 | TRBV7-9 | . | TGTGCCAGCAGCTTAGGCGAGCAGGATGGTGGCTACACCTTC | CASSLGEQDGGYTF
. | TRBJ1-2 | TRBV10-3 | . | TGTGCCATCAGGGGAGACAGGCCTGGCTACACCTTC | CAIRGDRPGYTF
. | TRBJ2-3 | TRBV6-1 | TRBD1 | TGTGCCAGCAGAAGGGGGCAGTCCACAGATACGCAGTATTTT | CASRRGQSTDTQYF
. | TRBJ2-3 | TRBV5-1 | . | TGCGCCAGCAGCTTGGGGGGGACGACCGTCACAGATACGCAGTATTTT | CASSLGGTTVTDTQYF
many | TRBJ2-5 | TRBV7-2 | TRBD1 | TGTGCCAGCAGGCGGGGACAGGGGGAGACCCAGTACTTC | CASRRGQGETQYF
. | TRBJ1-2 | TRBV6-1 | TRBD1 | TGTGCCAGCAGTGACCTCGACAGGGGCCGAGTCTATGGCTACACCTTC | CASSDLDRGRVYGYTF
many | TRBJ1-5 | TRBV28 | . | TGTGCCAGCAGTTTACGTTCCAGGGGAAGCAATCAGCCCCAGCATTTT | CASSLRSRGSNQPQHF
. | TRBJ2-2 | TRBV20-1 | TRBD2 | TGCAGTACCAGCGGGGGCAGAACGAACACCGGGGAGCTGTTTTTT | CSTSGGRTNTGELFF
few | TRBJ1-1 | TRBV9 | TRBD1 | TGTGCCAGCAGCGTCTTGGACAGGGCGATTTTCACTGAAGCTTTCTTT | CASSVLDRAIFTEAFF